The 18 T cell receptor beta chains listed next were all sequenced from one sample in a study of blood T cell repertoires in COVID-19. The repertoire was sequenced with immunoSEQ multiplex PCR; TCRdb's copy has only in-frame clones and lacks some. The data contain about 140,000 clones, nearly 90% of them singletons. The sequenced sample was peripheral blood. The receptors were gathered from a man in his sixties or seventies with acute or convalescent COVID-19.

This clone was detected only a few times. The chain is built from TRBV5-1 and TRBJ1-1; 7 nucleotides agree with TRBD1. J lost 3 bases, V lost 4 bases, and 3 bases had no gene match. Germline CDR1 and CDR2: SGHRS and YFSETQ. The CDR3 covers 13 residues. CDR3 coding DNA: TGCGCCAGCAGCCTACAGGGGTACACTGAAGCTTTCTTT. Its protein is CASSLQGYTEAFF. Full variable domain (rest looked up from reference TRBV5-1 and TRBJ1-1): KAGVTQTPRYLIKTRGQQVTLSCSPISGHRSVSWYQQTPGQGLQFLFEYFSETQRNKGNFPGRFSGRQFSNSRSEMNVSTLELGDSALYLCASSLQGYTEAFFGQGTRLTVV.

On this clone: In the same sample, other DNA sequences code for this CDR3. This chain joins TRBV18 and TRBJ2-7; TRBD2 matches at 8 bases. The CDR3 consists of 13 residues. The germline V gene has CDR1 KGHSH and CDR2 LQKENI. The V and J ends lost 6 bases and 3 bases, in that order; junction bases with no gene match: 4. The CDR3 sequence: CASSPGTSYEQYF. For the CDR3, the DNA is TGTGCCAGCTCCCCTGGGACTAGCTACGAGCAGTACTTC.

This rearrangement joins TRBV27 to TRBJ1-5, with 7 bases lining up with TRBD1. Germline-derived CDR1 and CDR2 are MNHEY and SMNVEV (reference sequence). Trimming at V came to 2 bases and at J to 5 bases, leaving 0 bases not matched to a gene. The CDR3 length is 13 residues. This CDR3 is CASSLDRDQPQHF. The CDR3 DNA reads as TGTGCCAGCAGTTTAGACAGGGATCAGCCCCAGCATTTT.

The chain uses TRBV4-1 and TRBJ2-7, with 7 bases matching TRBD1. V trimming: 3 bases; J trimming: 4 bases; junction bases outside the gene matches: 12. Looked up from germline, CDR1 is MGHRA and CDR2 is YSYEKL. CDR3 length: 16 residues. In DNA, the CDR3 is TGCGCCAGCAGCCAGGATACAGGGGCGCTTTCGTACGAGCAGTACTTC. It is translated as CASSQDTGALSYEQYF.

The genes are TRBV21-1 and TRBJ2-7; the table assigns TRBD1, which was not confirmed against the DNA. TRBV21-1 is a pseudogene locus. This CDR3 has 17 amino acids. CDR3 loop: CASSKSHGQGGPYEQYF. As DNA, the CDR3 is TGTGCCAGCAGCAAATCCCATGGACAGGGAGGTCCCTACGAGCAGTACTTC.

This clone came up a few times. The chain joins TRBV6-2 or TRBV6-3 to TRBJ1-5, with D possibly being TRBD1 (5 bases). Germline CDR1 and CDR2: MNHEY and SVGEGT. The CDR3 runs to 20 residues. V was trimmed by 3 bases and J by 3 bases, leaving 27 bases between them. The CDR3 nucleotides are TGTGCCAGCAGTTATGTTTCAACGGCAGGGTCGGTTCGCTCCAATCAGCCCCAGCATTTT. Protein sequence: CASSYVSTAGSVRSNQPQHF.

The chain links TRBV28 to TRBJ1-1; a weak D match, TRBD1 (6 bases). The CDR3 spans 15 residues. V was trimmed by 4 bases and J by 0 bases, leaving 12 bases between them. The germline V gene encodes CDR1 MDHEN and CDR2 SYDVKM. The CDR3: CASSSFTGMNTEAFF. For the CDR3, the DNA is TGTGCCAGCAGTTCGTTCACAGGGATGAACACTGAAGCTTTCTTT.

CDR3 coding DNA: TGCGCCAGCAGTCAAAGGTGGAGGGACGATGAGCAGTTCTTC. As protein: CASSQRWRDDEQFF. This chain joins TRBV23-1 and TRBJ2-1; D possibly corresponds to TRBD2 (6 bases). TRBV23-1 is treated as an ORF (open reading frame) with a function not yet certain. The CDR3 covers 14 residues. The V and J ends lost 2 bases and 8 bases respectively, with 13 bases between them.

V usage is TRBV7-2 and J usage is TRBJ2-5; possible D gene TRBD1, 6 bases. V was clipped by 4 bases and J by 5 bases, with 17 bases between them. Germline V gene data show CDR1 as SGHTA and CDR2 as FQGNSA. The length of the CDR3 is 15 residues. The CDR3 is CASSSPGHLGETQYF. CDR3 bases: TGTGCCAGCAGCTCTCCGGGACACCTAGGGGAGACCCAGTACTTC.

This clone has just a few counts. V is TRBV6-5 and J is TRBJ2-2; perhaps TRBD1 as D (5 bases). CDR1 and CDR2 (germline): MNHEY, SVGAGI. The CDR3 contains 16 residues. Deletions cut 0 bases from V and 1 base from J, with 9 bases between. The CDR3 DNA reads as TGTGCCAGCAGTTACTCCGCCAGGGTGAACACCGGGGAGCTGTTTTTT. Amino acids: CASSYSARVNTGELFF.

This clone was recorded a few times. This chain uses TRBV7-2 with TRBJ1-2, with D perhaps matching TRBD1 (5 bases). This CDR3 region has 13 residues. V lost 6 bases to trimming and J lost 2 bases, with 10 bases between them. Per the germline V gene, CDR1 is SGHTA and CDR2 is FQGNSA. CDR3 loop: CASSHRQNYGYTF. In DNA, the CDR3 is TGTGCCAGCAGTCACAGACAGAACTATGGCTACACCTTC.

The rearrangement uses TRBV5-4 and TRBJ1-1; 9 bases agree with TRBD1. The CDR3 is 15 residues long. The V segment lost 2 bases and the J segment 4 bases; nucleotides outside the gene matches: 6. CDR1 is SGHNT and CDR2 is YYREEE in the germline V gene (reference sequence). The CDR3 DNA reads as TGTGCCAGCAGCTTTTTGACAGGGGGAATCACTGAAGCTTTCTTT. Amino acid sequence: CASSFLTGGITEAFF.

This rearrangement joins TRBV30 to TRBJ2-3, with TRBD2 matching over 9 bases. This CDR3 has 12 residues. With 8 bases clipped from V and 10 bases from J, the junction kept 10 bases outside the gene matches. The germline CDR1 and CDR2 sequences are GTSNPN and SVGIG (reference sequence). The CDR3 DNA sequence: TGTGCCCTAACGCGGGGGGGGATGGCGCAGTATTTT. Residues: CALTRGGMAQYF.

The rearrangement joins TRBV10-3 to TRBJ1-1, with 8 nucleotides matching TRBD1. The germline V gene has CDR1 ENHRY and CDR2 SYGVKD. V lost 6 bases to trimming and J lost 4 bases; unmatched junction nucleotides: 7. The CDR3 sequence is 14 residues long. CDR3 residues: CAISQTGVVTEAFF. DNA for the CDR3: TGTGCCATCAGCCAGACAGGGGTCGTCACTGAAGCTTTCTTT.

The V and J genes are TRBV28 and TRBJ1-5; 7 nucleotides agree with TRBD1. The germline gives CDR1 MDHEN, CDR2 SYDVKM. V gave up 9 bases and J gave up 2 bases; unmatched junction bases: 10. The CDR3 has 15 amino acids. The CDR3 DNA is TGTGCCAGTAACCTACAGGGGTTGGGCAATCAGCCCCAGCATTTT. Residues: CASNLQGLGNQPQHF.

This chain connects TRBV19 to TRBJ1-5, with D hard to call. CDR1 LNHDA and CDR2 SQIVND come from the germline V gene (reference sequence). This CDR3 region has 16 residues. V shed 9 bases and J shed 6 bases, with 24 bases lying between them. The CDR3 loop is CARTYPSGVGCQPQHF. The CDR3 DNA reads TGTGCCAGGACATATCCGAGCGGGGTTGGATGTCAGCCCCAGCATTTT.

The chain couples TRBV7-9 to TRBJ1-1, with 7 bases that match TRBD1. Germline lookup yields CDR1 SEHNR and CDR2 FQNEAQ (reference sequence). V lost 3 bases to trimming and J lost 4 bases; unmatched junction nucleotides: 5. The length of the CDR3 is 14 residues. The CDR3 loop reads CASSLITGATEAFF. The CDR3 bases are TGTGCCAGCAGCTTGATAACAGGGGCCACTGAAGCTTTCTTT.

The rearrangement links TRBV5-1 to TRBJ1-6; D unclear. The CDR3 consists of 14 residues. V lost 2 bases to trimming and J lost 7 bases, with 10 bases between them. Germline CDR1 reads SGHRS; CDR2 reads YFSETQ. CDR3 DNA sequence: TGCGCCAGCAGCTTTGCAGCGGGCAATTCACCCCTCCACTTT. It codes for CASSFAAGNSPLHF.